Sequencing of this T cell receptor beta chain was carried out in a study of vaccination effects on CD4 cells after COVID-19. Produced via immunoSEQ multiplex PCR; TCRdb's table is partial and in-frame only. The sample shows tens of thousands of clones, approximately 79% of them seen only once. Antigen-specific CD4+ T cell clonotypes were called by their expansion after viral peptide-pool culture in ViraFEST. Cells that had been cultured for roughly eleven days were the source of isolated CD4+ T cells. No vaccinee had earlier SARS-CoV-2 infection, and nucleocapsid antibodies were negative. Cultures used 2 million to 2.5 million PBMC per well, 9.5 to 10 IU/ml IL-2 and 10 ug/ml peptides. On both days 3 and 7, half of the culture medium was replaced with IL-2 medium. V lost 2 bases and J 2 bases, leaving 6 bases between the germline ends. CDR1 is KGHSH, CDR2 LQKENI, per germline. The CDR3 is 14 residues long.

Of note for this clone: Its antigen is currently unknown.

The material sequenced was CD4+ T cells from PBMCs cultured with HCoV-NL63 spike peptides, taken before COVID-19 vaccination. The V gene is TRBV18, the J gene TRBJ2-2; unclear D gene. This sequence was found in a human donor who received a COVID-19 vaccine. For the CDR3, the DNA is TGTGCCAGCTCACCAATACTTAACACCGGGGAGCTGTTTTTT. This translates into CASSPILNTGELFF. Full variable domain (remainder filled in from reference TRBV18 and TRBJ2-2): NAGVMQNPRHLVRRRGQEARLRCSPMKGHSHVYWYRQLPEEGLKFMVYLQKENIIDESGMPKERFSAEFPKEGPSILRIQQVVRGDSAAYFCASSPILNTGELFFGEGSRLTVL.